This TCR beta chain was documented in a study of spatial heterogeneity in lung cancer. Study overall: Each time, sequencing found more beta-chain sequences than alpha-chain sequences. General study results and limits: Mutation tallies in tumors tracked expanded intratumoral alpha and beta TCR counts.

Time point: sample taken at primary tumor resection. Patients with untreated early-stage non-small cell lung cancer, numbering 72, were the donors. Germline assignment: CDR1 SGHAT and CDR2 FQDESV (reference sequence). The CDR3 has 13 amino acids. V was cut by 1 base and J by 12 bases, with 15 bases left in between. A distinct unique molecular identifier was carried by each TCR cDNA molecule. TCRdb called the 5' RACE reads again in MiXCR, with one record for every CDR3 protein. The table has roughly 3,300 distinct CDR3 sequences, 4% to 5.5% seen once. This clonotype is labeled as medium-sized. The antigen is not known. This beta chain is an unintended read in a library built for alpha chains; its size means little.

The rearrangement links TRBV11-1 to TRBJ1-1; no definite D call. The source is a female donor with early-stage non-small cell lung cancer. Source: lung tumor tissue, taken at surgery. Written as DNA, the CDR3 is TGTGCCAGCAGCTTAGTTTGGCTCAGCGAAACTTTCTTT. Translating gives CASSLVWLSETFF.